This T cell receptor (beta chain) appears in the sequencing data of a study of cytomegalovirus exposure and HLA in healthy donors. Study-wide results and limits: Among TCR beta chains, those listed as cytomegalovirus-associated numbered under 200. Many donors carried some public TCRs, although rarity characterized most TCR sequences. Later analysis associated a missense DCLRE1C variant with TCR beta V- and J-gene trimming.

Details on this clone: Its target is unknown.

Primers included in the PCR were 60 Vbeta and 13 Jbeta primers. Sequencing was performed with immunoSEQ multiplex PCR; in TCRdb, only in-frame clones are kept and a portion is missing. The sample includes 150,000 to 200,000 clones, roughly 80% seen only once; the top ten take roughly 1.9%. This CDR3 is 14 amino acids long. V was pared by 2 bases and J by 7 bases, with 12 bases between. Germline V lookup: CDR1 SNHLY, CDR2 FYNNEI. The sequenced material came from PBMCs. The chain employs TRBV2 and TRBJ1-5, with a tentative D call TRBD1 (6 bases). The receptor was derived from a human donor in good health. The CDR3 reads CASSERQGRQPQHF. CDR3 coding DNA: TGTGCCAGCAGTGAACGGCAGGGGCGACAGCCCCAGCATTTT.